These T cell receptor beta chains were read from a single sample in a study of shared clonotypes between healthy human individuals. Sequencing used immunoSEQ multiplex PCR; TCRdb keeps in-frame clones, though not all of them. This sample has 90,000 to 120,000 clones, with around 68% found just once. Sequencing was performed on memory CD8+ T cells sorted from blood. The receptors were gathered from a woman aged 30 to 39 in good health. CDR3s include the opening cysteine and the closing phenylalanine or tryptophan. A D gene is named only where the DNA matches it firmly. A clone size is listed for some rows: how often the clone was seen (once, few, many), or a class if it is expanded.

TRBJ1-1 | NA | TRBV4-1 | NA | TGCGCCAGCAGCCAAGGAGGGTGGAGGACAGTGAACACTGAAGCTTTCTTT | CASSQGGWRTVNTEAFF
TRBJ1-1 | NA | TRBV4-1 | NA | TGCGCCAGCAGCTACCGGGACCGGGACGGGGTCACTGAAGCTTTCTTT | CASSYRDRDGVTEAFF
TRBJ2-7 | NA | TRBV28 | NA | TGTGCCAGCAGTTTACTCAGGGGAGGCTACGAGCAGTACTTC | CASSLLRGGYEQYF
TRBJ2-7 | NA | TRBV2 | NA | TGTGCCAGCAGTACGGGAGTCCCCTACGAGCAGTACTTC | CASSTGVPYEQYF
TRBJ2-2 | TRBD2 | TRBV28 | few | TGTGCCAGCAGTTTACTGGCGGGAGGAACCGGGGAGCTGTTTTTT | CASSLLAGGTGELFF
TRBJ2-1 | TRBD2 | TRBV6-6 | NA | TGTGCCAGCAATCCCGGGACTACGTACAATGAGCAGTTCTTC | CASNPGTTYNEQFF
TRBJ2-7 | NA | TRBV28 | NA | TGTGCCAGCAGTTTATTATCCGCCTCCTACGAGCAGTACTTC | CASSLLSASYEQYF
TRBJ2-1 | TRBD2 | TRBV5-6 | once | TGTGCCAGCAGCTTGGTTTACGGGACTAGCGTTCTCCATGAGCAGTTCTTC | CASSLVYGTSVLHEQFF
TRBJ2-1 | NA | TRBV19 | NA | TGTGCCGCTTCCGCCGGGAGCGTGGAGGAGCAGTTCTTC | CAASAGSVEEQFF
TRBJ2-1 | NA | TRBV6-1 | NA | TGTGCCAGCAGTGAAGCGGGGACGGGACAGCAGTTCTTC | CASSEAGTGQQFF
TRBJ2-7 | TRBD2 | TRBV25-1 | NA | TGTGCCAGCAGTGAATATGGTACTAGCGTTCCTAGCGGGACGTACTTC | CASSEYGTSVPSGTYF
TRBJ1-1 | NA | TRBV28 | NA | TGTGCCAGCAGTGACAGAATGAACACTGAAGCTTTCTTT | CASSDRMNTEAFF
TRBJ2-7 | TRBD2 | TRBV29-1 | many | TGCAGCGTCCAGGGGACTAGCCACGAGCAGTACTTC | CSVQGTSHEQYF
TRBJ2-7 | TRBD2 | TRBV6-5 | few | TGTGCCAGCAGCCGGGGGGAGTCGGGTGTGAGCGAGCAGTACTTC | CASSRGESGVSEQYF
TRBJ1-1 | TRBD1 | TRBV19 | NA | TGTGCCAGTAGACAGGGGAGGCATACTGAAGCTTTCTTT | CASRQGRHTEAFF
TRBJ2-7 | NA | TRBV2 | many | TGTGCCAGCAGTCAGGGGTTTGCCTACGAGCAGTACTTC | CASSQGFAYEQYF
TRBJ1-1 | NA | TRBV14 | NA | TGTGCCAGCAGCCAAGTTTCGGGGGGCTGGCACACTGAAGCTTTCTTT | CASSQVSGGWHTEAFF
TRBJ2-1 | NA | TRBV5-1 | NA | TGCGCCAGCAGGGACAGTGACAATGAGCAGTTCTTC | CASRDSDNEQFF
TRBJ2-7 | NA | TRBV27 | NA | TGTGCCAGCAGTTGGACGGCGGCCACCTACGAGCAGTACTTC | CASSWTAATYEQYF
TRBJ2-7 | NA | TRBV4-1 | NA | TGCGCCAGCAGCCAAGAAGGGCACACCTTCTCCTACGAGCAGTACTTC | CASSQEGHTFSYEQYF
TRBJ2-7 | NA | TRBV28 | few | TGTGCCAGCAGCCCCTACCCGGCAGAGACCTACGAGCAGTACTTC | CASSPYPAETYEQYF
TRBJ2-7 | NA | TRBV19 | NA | TGTGCCAGTAGTATGGACGGTTCCTACGAGCAGTACTTC | CASSMDGSYEQYF
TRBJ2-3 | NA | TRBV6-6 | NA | TGTGCCAGCAGTTACTCGATCTTAGCGGTCACAGATACGCAGTATTTT | CASSYSILAVTDTQYF
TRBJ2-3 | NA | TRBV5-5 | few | TGTGCCAGCAACCTCTCCCCAACTGCACGGGGGGATACGCAGTATTTT | CASNLSPTARGDTQYF
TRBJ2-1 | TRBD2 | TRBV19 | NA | TGTGCCAGTAGTCCGCGGACTAGCGGGCTCAATGAGCAGTTCTTC | CASSPRTSGLNEQFF
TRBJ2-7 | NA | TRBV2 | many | TGTGCCAGCAGTCCTCGCTATGGGCAGGGACCGGAGCAGTACTTC | CASSPRYGQGPEQYF
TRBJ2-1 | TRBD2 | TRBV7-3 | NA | TGTGCCAGCAGCCCATGGGCGGGAGGGCCAAATGAGCAGTTCTTC | CASSPWAGGPNEQFF
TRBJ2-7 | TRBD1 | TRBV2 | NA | TGTGCCAGCAGGTTGCCGGGACAGCCTGGGGAGCAGTACTTC | CASRLPGQPGEQYF
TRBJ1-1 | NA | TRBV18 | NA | TGTGCCAGCTCACCTAGCAGGACCACTGAAGCTTTCTTT | CASSPSRTTEAFF
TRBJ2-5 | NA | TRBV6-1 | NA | TGTGCCAGTAGGCTCCAAGAGACCCAGTACTTC | CASRLQETQYF
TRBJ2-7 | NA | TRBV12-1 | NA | TGTGCCAGCAGCTGCGCCGGGACTAGCGGGAGCGACGAGCAGTACTTC | CASSCAGTSGSDEQYF
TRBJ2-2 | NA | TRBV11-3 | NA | TGTGCCAGCAGCGAATACCCTAGCGCCACCGGGGAGCTGTTTTTT | CASSEYPSATGELFF
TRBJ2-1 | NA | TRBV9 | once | TGTGCCAGCAGCGTCTCTAGGGGGTACAATGAGCAGTTCTTC | CASSVSRGYNEQFF
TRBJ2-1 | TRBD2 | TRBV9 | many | TGTGCCAGCAGCGTAGGGTTCCTAGCGGGAGTCGGCGATGAGCAGTTCTTC | CASSVGFLAGVGDEQFF
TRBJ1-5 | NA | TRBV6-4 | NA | TGTGCCAGCAGTGAGGGTTCCAATCAGCCCCAGCATTTT | CASSEGSNQPQHF
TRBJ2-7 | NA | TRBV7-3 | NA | TGTGCCAGCAGCTTGGGTAACGCGCGGGACTACGAGCAGTACTTC | CASSLGNARDYEQYF
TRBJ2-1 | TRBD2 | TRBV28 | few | TGTGCCAGCCGCGGGAGGGGGGATGAGCAGTTCTTC | CASRGRGDEQFF
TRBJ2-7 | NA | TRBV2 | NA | TGTGCCAGCAGTGAACGTGAAGGGTTGAGCGAGCAGTACTTC | CASSEREGLSEQYF
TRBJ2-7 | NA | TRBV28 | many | TGTGCCAGCTTCCGCGACGGCGCCTACGAGCAGTACTTC | CASFRDGAYEQYF